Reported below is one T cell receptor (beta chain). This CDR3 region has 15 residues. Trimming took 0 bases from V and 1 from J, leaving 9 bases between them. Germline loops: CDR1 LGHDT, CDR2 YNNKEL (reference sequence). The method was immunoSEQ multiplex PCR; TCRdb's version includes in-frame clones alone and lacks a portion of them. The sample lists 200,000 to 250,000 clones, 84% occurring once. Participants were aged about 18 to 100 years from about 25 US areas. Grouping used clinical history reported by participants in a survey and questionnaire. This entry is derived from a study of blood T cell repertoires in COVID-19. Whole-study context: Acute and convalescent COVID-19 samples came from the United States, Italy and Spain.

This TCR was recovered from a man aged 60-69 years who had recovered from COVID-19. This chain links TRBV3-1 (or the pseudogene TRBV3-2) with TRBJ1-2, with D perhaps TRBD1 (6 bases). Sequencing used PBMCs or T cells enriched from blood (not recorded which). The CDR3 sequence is CASSQEQGYNYGYTF. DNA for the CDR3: TGTGCCAGCAGCCAAGAACAGGGATATAACTATGGCTACACCTTC.